This T cell receptor beta chain was sequenced in a study of CD8+ T cells in alopecia areata. About this clone: Other DNA sequences from this sample encode an identical CDR3 as well.

V lost 2 bases, J lost 4 bases, and 12 bases stayed unmatched. CDR3 size: 18 residues. Germline V gene sequence: CDR1 SGHVS, CDR2 FNYEAQ. Extraction and reverse transcription of RNA yielded cDNA as the sequencing template. Sequenced by immunoSEQ multiplex PCR; TCRdb stores in-frame clones only, minus some. The sample carries around 50,000 clones, around 96% recorded once. Sequencing used CD8+ T cells sorted from blood, obtained at week 0. The chain is built from TRBV7-6 and TRBJ2-3, with 10 bases fitting TRBD1. The origin of this receptor is a human donor with alopecia areata. CDR3 nucleotides: TGTGCCAGCAGCTTATGGTCCCGGGACAGGGGTTTCGCAGATACGCAGTATTTT. It codes for CASSLWSRDRGFADTQYF.